Here is one T cell receptor beta chain with its context. Its matching antigen is unknown. The donors comprised healthy bone marrow donors. PCR primers comprised 60 Vbeta and 13 Jbeta primers. Repertoires were generated with immunoSEQ multiplex PCR, while TCRdb's copy carries only in-frame clones and drops some. The sample yields over 95,000 clones, about 75% seen once. These data belong to a study of cytomegalovirus exposure and HLA in healthy donors. Study-wide findings and caveats: Common viral pathogens were later found to be apparently linked to several of the most significant clusters.

This CDR3 spans 14 amino acids. The germline gives CDR1 SEHNR, CDR2 FQNEAQ (reference sequence). J was trimmed by 11 bases and V by 5 bases; bases with no gene match: 11. Material: PBMCs. This TCR was recovered from a woman between 40 and 50 years old in good health and CMV-seropositive. This chain uses TRBV7-9 with TRBJ1-5; 8 nucleotides line up with TRBD1. CDR3 bases: TGTGCCAGCAGCGAGAACAGGGGGTTTTCGGCCCAGCATTTT. This translates into CASSENRGFSAQHF. The full variable domain, rest sourced from reference TRBV7-9 and TRBJ1-5, is DTGVSQNPRHKITKRGQNVTFRCDPISEHNRLYWYRQTLGQGPEFLTYFQNEAQLEKSRLLSDRFSAERPKGSFSTLEIQRTEQGDSAMYLCASSENRGFSAQHFGDGTRLSIL.